Given below is one T cell receptor (beta chain) in context. Its target antigen remains unknown. Base qualities are missing; no much larger clone stands one base away. This specimen comes from a study of T cells in localized non-small cell lung cancer (dated by TCRdb to about 2020). For context, the study as a whole: T cell repertoires of approximately 250 early-stage NSCLC patients were analyzed, with tumors being compared against uninvolved tumor-adjacent lungs. The cohort was made up of 236 treatment-naive NSCLC patients whose localized lung tumors had been resected. The mean age of the NSCLC patients was 50 to 85 years, with 130 or so men and nearly 110 women. Overall study results and their limits: Because of the exploratory design, TCR variables were selected using unadjusted p-values without false-discovery rate correction. Longer overall survival was associated with higher blood T cell density, whereas shorter survival was associated with higher adjacent-lung clonality. Uninvolved tumor-adjacent lung showed the highest T cell clonality, higher than tumor, which suggests more focused antigenic responses in the adjacent lung. A median of 57 of the top 100 tumor clones turned up in the paired uninvolved adjacent lung, and roughly 30 of those clones also ranked among the top 100 of that same adjacent lung. Because multi-region sequencing of the tumors was not done, intratumor heterogeneity could not be ruled out.

The immunoSEQ Assay was used to sequence TCR beta CDR3 regions from DNA. For the original study's pipeline: T cell density was computed as TCR beta template counts normalized to usable DNA estimated by amplifying housekeeping genes. Using the preseqR package, richness was estimated by extrapolating to 120,000 templates for tissue samples and 400,000 templates for PBMC samples. Clonality was defined as one minus Pielou's evenness. To identify tissue-enriched TCRs, differential abundance testing was run on productive amino-acid clonotypes with a minimum total count of 5 and an alpha of 0.1. The Jaccard Index and the Morisita Overlap Index were used to measure how much the repertoires overlapped between compartments. TCR beta CDR3s were clustered by GLIPH together with public tetramer-defined viral CDR3s, and at least three viral sequences plus V-gene enrichment were required for viral motifs. Entries here come from immuneACCESS through TCRdb and include only in-frame sequences with V and J called. Some clones fail to appear in such tables; in the studies checked, an unresolved V gene covers under half of the shortfall, and the cause of the remainder is unknown. V and J calls and clone size come straight from that table; D and trimming were deduced from the DNA. Present in this sample are 25,000 or so clones, 90% of which were seen just once. The ten largest clonotypes hold about 7% of the sample.

At diagnosis, peripheral blood, uninvolved tumor-adjacent lung and tumor were collected and were preserved as a mix of fresh-frozen and FFPE material. For TCR repertoire profiling, blood samples were analyzed as peripheral blood mononuclear cells. The CDR3 sequence holds 12 residues, the cysteine and phenylalanine included. Kept here is only the CDR3 DNA, which spans 36 bases and is read in frame from base 1. The sequence was obtained from a woman aged 40-69 years with stage I lung adenocarcinoma. The chain was built from TRBV12-2 and TRBJ2-1. TRBV12-2 is assigned pseudogene status. The specimen was peripheral blood, collected before any cancer treatment. DNA sequence: TGTGCAAGTCGCTACGGGCTTAATGAGCAGTTCTTC. Its protein product is CASRYGLNEQFF.